This T cell receptor beta chain was sequenced in a study of shared T cell receptors in the human thymus. TCRdb keeps only in-frame clones here, not all; method: immunoSEQ multiplex PCR. The table lists about 660,000 clones, around 87% of them singletons, with 0.0094% in the top ten. The CDR3 sequence is 17 residues long. V lost 1 base, J lost 4 bases, and 14 bases lay in between. The germline gives CDR1 LGHNA, CDR2 YSLEER. This sample also appeared in a second study, on human thymus T cells. As that report states: Thymic as well as blood repertoires seemed to favor certain V and J genes unevenly. In unrelated individuals, thymic repertoires overlapped highly, according to related research.

The sequencing input was thymocytes. This rearrangement joins TRBV4-3 to TRBJ2-6; possible D gene TRBD1, 7 bases. The clonotype comes from a boy under two years old with a congenital heart defect. The DNA of the CDR3 is TGCGCCAGCAGCCAAGGCGGAGGGGGCGCGGGGGCCAACGTCCTGACTTTC. It codes for CASSQGGGGAGANVLTF.